These T cell receptor beta chains were read from a single sample in a study of molecular identifiers for immune sequencing clone quantification. TCRdb recomputed calls from the PCR reads with MiXCR, one row per CDR3 protein. The data hold some 590,000 distinct CDR3 sequences, with about 25% observed a single time. Material for sequencing was naive CD8+ T cells from blood, with Jurkat cell RNA spiked in. Receptors were obtained from a human donor in good health. Some libraries in this study had Jurkat cell RNA spiked in. CDR3s include the opening cysteine and the closing phenylalanine or tryptophan. A D gene is named only where the DNA matches it firmly. Not all rows give a size; the values are once, few, many and, for expanded clones, a class.

j_call	v_call	clone_size	d_call	cdr3_aa	cdr3_nt
TRBJ2-7	TRBV19	few	TRBD2	CASSMGLQTVF	TGTGCCAGTAGCATGGGACTACAGACGGTCTTC
TRBJ2-7	TRBV20-1	-	-	CSASAEDRSYAQYF	TGCAGTGCTAGCGCTGAAGACCGCTCCTACGCGCAGTACTTC
TRBJ2-7	TRBV20-1	many	-	CSARGVGSSTYEQYF	TGCAGTGCTAGGGGGGTTGGTAGCTCGACCTACGAGCAGTACTTC
TRBJ2-1	TRBV4-3	many	-	CASRSSGTSYNEQFF	TGCGCCAGCAGATCGAGCGGTACCTCCTACAATGAGCAGTTCTTC
TRBJ1-1	TRBV30	once	-	CAWSVHSGAFF	TGTGCCTGGAGTGTACATTCTGGAGCTTTCTTT
TRBJ2-3	TRBV4-3	-	-	CASSQGVLLRGDTQYF	TGCGCCAGCAGCCAAGGTGTGTTACTGAGGGGCGATACGCAGTATTTT
TRBJ1-2	TRBV29-1	many	-	CSVQNPGPGVNYGYTF	TGCAGCGTTCAAAACCCCGGCCCGGGGGTTAACTATGGCTACACCTTC
TRBJ2-1	TRBV20-1	-	-	CSARDSYQTIVNSYNEQFF	TGCAGTGCTAGAGACTCCTATCAAACCATAGTAAACTCCTACAATGAGCAGTTCTTC
TRBJ2-7	TRBV7-9	-	-	CASSYLGAQSHEQYF	TGTGCCAGCAGCTACCTAGGGGCCCAGAGCCACGAGCAGTACTTC
TRBJ2-7	TRBV4-1	many	TRBD2	CASSQLGGSWYEQYF	TGCGCCAGCAGCCAGTTGGGGGGGTCGTGGTACGAGCAGTACTTC
TRBJ1-3	TRBV4-1	many	-	CASSQVEISGNTIYF	TGCGCCAGCAGCCAAGTAGAAATCTCTGGAAACACCATATATTTT